This T cell receptor beta chain was sequenced during a study of cytomegalovirus exposure and HLA in healthy donors. About the research overall: There were some 120 million unique TCR beta sequences, drawn from some 180 million T cells, in an earlier analysis.

V trimming: 3 bases; J trimming: 2 bases; junction bases outside the gene matches: 3. Germline CDR1 MDHEN, CDR2 SYDVKM. The CDR3 sequence is 15 residues long. The primer mix had 60 Vbeta and 13 Jbeta primers. In the original processing: Roughly 12 million of some 80 million unique TCR beta chains were shared, per a later count. The assay was immunoSEQ multiplex PCR, and TCRdb's table has in-frame clones only and misses some. The D gene and trimming were derived from the DNA, and the V and J assignments and clone size from that table. In the table there are about 200,000 clones, 55% to 75% of which are singletons. Note on this clone: Its specificity is not known.

Study results and limitations: The presence/absence work took it that sequencing depth was about the same across donors.

V and J are TRBV28 and TRBJ2-3; 9 bases line up with TRBD1. This TCR was sampled from a man aged 35-49 years in good health and CMV-seropositive. The sequenced sample was PBMCs. The CDR3 sequence: CASSLRDRVTDTQYF. The CDR3, as DNA: TGTGCCAGCAGTTTGCGGGACAGGGTCACAGATACGCAGTATTTT.